The source of this T cell receptor beta chain is a study of OX40 agonist ivuxolimab in advanced cancers. Broader study findings: On average, CD8+ T cells showed a greater number of expanded clones than CD4+.

Regarding this clone: What it binds is unknown.

Using immunoSEQ multiplex PCR, the repertoire was profiled, and TCRdb retains in-frame clones only, with some absent. Of some 77,000 clones detected, about 92% appear once; the ten largest clones hold around 4.9%. CDR1 SGDLS and CDR2 YYNGEE come from the germline V gene. The V end was cut by 0 bases, the J end by 3 bases, with 14 bases between. The CDR3 has 16 amino acids. This material consisted of CD4+ or CD8+ T cells sorted from blood, taken in a trial of the OX40 agonist ivuxolimab. The clonotype was recovered from an adult with an advanced solid tumor such as melanoma, head and neck, liver or kidney cancer. The rearrangement joins TRBV9 to TRBJ2-3; D perhaps matches TRBD1 (5 bases). The chain's CDR3 is CASSVVSGIVTDTQYF. The DNA of the CDR3 is TGTGCCAGCAGCGTAGTGTCAGGGATCGTAACAGATACGCAGTATTTT.